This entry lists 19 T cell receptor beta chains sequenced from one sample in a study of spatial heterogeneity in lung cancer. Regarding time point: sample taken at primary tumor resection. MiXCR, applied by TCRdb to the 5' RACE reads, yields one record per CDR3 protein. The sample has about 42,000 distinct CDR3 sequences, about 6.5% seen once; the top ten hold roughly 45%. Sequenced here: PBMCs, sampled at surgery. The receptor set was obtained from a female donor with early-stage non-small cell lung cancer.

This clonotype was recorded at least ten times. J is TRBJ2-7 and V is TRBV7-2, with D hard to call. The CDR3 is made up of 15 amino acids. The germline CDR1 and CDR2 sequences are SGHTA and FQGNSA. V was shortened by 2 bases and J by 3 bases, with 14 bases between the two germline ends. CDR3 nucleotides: TGTGCCAGCAGCTTATTTCCAGGAAAACACTACGAGCAGTACTTC. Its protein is CASSLFPGKHYEQYF.

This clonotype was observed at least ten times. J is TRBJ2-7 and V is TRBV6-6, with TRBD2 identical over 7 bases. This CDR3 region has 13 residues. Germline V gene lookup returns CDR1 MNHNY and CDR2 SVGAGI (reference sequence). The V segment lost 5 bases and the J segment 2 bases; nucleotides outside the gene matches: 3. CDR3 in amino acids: CASSRGGTYEQYF. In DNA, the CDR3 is TGTGCCAGCAGTCGCGGGGGAACCTACGAGCAGTACTTC.

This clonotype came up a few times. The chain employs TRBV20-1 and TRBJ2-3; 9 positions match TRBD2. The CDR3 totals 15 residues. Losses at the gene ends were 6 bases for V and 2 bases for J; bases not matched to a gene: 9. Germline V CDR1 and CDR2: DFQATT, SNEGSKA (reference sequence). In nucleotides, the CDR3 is TGCAGTGCCCCAGATAGCGGGAGCTTCACAGATACGCAGTATTTT. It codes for CSAPDSGSFTDTQYF.

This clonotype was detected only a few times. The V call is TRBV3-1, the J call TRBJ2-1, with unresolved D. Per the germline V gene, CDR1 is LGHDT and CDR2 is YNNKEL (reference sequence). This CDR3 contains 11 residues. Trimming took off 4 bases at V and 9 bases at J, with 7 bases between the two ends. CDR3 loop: CASSRGGEQFF. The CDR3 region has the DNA TGTGCCAGCAGCCGCGGTGGTGAGCAGTTCTTC.

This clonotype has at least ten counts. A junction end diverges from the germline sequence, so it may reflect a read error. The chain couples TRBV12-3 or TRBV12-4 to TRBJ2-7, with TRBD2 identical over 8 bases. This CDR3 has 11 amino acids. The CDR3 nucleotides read TGTGCCAGCAGCCCCGGGGGGGCAGTACACTTC. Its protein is CASSPGGAVHF.

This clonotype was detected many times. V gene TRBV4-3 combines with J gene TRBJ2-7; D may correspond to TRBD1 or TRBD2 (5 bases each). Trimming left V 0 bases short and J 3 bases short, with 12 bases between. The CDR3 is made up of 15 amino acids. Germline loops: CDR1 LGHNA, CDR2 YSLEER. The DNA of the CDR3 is TGCGCCAGCAGCCAAGATTTCCGGGGCAGCTACGAGCAGTACTTC. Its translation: CASSQDFRGSYEQYF.

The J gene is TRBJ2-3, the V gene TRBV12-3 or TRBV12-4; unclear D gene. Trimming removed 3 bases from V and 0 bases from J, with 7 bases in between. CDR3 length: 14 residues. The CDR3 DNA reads TGTGCCAGCAGTTTTAGTAGCAGCACAGATACGCAGTATTTT. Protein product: CASSFSSSTDTQYF.

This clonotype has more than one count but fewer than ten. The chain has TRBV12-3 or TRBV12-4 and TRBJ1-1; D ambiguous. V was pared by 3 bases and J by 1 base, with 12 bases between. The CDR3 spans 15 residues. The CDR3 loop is CASSFLGQKNTEAFF. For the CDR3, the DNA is TGTGCCAGCAGTTTCCTAGGCCAAAAGAACACTGAAGCTTTCTTT.

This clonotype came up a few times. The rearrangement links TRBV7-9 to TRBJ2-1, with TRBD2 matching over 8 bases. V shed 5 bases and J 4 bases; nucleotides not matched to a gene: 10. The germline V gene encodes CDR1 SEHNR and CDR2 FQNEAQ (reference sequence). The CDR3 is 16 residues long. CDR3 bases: TGTGCCAGCAGCGCGAGAAGCGGGGGATTATACAATGAGCAGTTCTTC. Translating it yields CASSARSGGLYNEQFF.

Here the CDR3 DNA reads TGCGCCAGCAGCTTGGAACAGGGGAAGCCCCTCCACTTT. This encodes CASSLEQGKPLHF. The rearrangement joins TRBV5-1 to TRBJ1-6; 7 positions agree with TRBD1. Unmatched junction bases numbered 4, after V lost 0 bases and J lost 13 bases. The germline V gene has CDR1 SGHRS and CDR2 YFSETQ. The CDR3 is 13 residues long.

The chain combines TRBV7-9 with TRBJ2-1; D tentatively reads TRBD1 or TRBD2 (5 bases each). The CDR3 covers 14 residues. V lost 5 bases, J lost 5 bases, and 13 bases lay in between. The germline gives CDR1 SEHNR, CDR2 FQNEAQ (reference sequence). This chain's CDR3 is CASSQGTRNNEQFF. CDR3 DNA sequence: TGTGCCAGCAGCCAAGGGACGAGGAACAATGAGCAGTTCTTC.

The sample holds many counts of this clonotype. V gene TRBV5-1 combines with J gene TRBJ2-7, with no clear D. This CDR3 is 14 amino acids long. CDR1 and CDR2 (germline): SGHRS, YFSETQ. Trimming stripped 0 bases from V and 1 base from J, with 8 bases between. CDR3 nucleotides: TGCGCCAGCAGCTTGGGCAGAAGGTCCTACGAGCAGTACTTC. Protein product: CASSLGRRSYEQYF.

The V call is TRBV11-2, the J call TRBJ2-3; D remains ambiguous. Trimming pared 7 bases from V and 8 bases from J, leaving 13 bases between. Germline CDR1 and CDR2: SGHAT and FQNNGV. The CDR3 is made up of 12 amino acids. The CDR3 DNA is TGTGCCAGCACCACCCAACGTCCTACGCAGTATTTT. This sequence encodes CASTTQRPTQYF.

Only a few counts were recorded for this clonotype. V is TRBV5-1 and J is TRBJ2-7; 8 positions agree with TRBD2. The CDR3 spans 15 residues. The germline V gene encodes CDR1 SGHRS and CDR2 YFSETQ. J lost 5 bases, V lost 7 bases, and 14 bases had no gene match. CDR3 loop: CASRTGGTGMDEQYF. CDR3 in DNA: TGCGCCAGCCGCACGGGGGGGACCGGGATGGACGAGCAGTACTTC.

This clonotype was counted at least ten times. CDR3 region: CASSIPQGGGSYEQYF. The CDR3 DNA reads as TGTGCCAGCAGCATCCCCCAGGGCGGGGGCTCCTACGAGCAGTACTTC. This chain uses TRBV7-6 with TRBJ2-7; 7 nucleotides agree with TRBD2. The CDR3 loop spans 16 amino acids. From germline, CDR1 is SGHVS and CDR2 FNYEAQ. V shed 5 bases, J shed 0 bases, and the junction held 10 bases outside the gene matches.

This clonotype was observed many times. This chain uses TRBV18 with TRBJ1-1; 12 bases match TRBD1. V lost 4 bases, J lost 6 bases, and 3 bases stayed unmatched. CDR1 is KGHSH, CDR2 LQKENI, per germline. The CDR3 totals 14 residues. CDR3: CASSRGQGAAEAFF. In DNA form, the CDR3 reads TGTGCCAGCTCACGGGGACAGGGGGCAGCTGAAGCTTTCTTT.

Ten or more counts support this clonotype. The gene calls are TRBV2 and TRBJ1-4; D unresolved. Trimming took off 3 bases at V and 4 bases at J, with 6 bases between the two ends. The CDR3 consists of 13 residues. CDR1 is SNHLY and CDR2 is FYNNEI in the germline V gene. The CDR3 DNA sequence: TGTGCCAGCAGTGACGGCAGTAATGAAAAACTGTTTTTT. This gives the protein CASSDGSNEKLFF.

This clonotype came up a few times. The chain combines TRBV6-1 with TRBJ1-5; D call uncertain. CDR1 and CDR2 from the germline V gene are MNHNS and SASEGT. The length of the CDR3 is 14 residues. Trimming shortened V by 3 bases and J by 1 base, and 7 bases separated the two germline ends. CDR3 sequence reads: CASSDGSSNQPQHF. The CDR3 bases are TGTGCCAGCAGTGATGGATCAAGCAATCAGCCCCAGCATTTT.

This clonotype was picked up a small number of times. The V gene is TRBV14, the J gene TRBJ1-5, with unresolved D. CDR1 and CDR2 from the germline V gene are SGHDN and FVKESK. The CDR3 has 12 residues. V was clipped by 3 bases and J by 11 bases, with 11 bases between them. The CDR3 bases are TGTGCCAGCAGCCACTCCCCCAGGACCCAGCATTTT. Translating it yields CASSHSPRTQHF.